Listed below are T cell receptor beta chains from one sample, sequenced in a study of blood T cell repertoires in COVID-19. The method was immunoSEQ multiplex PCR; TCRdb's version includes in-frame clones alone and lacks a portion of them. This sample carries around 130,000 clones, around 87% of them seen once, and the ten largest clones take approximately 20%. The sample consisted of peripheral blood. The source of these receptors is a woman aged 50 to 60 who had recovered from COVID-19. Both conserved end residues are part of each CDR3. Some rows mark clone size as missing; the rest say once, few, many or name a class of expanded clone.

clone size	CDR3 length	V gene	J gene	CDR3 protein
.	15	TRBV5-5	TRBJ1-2	CASSRLDQGGTGYTF
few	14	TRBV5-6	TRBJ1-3	CASSPFGLGNTIYF
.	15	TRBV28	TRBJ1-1	CASTVPGSRSQEAFF
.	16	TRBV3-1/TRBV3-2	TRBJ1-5	CASSPTGGGCRQPQHF
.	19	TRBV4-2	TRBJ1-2	CASSPTGTGYFSPSDGYTF
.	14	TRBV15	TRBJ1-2	CATSRDDRDYGYTF
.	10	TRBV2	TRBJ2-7	CASRGLGQYF
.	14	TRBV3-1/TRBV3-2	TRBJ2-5	CASSRREFQETQYF
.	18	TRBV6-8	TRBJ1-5	CASNSGRVNTLVWQPQHF
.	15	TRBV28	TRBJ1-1	CASSLGASGNTEAFF
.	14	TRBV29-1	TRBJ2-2	CSVPWTGGAGELFF
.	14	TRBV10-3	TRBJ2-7	CAISESVPSYEQYF
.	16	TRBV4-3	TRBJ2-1	CASSQTTGFTYNEQFF
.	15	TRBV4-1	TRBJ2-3	CASSQVGTRTDTQYF
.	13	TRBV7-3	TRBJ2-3	CASSLNGVDTQYF
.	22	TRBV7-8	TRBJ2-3	CASSLYPAAVIAGGPKVDTQYF
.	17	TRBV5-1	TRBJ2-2	CASSLLGLFQYTGELFF
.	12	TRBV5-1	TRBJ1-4	CASSLAGEKLFF
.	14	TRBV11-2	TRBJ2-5	CASSFNRGKETQYF
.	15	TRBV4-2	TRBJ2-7	CASSQVGDYSYEQYF
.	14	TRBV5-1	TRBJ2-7	CASSLVGRRYEQYF
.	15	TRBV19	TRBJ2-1	CASSEVGQGRGEQFF
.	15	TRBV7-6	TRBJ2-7	CASSSQWTSVSEQYF
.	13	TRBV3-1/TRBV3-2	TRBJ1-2	CASRPGQGIGYTF
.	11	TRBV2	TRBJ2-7	CASSDGGGQYF
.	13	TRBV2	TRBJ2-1	CASSEEGANEQFF
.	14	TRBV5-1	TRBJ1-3	CASGRGAGGNTIYF
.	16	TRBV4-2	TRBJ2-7	CASSQDYGDRGYEQYF
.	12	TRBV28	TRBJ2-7	CASSRAGYEQYF
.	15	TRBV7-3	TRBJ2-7	CASSQGAGAPYEQYF
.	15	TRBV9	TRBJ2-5	CASSVVGQLEETQYF
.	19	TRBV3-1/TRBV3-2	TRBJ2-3	CASSQGFPLAGDNLDTQYF
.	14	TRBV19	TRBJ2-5	CASLDRGGQETQYF
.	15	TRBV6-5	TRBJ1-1	CASRPDRVGATEAFF
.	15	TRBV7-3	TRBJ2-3	CASSLIGGRTDTQYF